Below, one TCR beta chain is given with its context. Its antigen is still unknown. V was shortened by 0 bases and J by 9 bases, with 8 bases between the two germline ends. The germline V gene encodes CDR1 KGHSY and CDR2 FQNENV. The CDR3 spans 12 residues. In the ViraFEST assay, antigen-specific CD4+ clonotypes were identified by expansion after peptide-pool stimulation. Investigators separated out CD4+ T cells once around 10 days of culture had passed. It was between March and December 2020 that the person had a SARS-CoV-2 infection confirmed by PCR. Cultures used 2.1 million or so PBMC per well, around 9 IU/ml IL-2 and 10 ug/ml peptides. These data are taken from a study of vaccination effects on CD4 cells after COVID-19. Study-wide context: Either the BNT162b2 or mRNA-1273 vaccine was given to participants in two doses.

Only in-frame clones appear in the TCRdb table, and some are missing; sequencing was by immunoSEQ multiplex PCR. The sample gives 20,000 to 30,000 clones, 77% of which show up once; under 25% is in the top ten. The specimen was CD4+ T cells from PBMCs cultured with HCoV-NL63 spike peptides, collected before COVID-19 vaccination. This TCR was sampled from a human donor who had a prior SARS-CoV-2 infection. The chain uses TRBV16 and TRBJ1-1; perhaps TRBD1 as D (6 bases). CDR3 sequence (DNA): TGTGCCAGCAGCCAATCAGGGGGGAAAGCTTTCTTT. As protein: CASSQSGGKAFF.